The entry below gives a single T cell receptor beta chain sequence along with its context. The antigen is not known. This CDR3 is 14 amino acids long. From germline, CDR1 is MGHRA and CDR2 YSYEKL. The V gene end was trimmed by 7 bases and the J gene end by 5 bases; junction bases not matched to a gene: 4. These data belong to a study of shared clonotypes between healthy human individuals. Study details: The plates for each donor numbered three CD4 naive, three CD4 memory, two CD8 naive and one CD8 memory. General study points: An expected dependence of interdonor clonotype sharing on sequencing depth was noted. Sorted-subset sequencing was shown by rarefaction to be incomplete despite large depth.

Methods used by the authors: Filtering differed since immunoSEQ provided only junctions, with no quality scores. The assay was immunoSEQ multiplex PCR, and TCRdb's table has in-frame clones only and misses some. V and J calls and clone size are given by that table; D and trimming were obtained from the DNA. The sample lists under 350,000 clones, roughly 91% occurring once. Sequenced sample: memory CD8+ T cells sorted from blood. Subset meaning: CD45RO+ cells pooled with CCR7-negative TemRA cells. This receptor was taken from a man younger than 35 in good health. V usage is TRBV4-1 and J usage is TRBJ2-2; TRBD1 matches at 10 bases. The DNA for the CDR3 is TGCGCCAGCAATCGGGACAGGGGAACCGGGGAGCTGTTTTTT. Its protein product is CASNRDRGTGELFF.